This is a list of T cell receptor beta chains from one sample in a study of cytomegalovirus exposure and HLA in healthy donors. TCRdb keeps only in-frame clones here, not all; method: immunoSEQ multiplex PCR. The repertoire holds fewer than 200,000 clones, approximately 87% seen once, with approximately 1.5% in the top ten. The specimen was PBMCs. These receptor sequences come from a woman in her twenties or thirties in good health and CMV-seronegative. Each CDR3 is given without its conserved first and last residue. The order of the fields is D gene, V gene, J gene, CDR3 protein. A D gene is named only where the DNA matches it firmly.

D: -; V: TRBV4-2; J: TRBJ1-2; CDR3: ASSQDPGDGFSGYT
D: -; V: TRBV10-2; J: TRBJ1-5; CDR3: ASRTGLNQPQH
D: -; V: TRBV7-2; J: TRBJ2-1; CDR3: ASSMGGGGLYNEQF
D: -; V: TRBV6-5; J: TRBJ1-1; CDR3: ASSTRQAHTEAF
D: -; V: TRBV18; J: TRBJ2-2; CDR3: ASSPKTPGTGELF
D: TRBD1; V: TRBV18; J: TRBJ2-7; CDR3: ASSGGQDYEQY
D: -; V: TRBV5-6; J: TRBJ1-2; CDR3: ASSSPTGLYGYT
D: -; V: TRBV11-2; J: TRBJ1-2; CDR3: ASSSARSEGYT
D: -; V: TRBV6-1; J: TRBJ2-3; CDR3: ASSELGGTSTDTQY
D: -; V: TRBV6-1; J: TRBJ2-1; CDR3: ASSTRGQYNEQF
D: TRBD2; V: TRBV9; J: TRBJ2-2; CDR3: ASSVGLVNTGELF
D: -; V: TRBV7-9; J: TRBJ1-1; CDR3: ASSLSGRTVEAF
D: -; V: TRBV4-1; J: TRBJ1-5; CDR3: ASSQEVRQPQH
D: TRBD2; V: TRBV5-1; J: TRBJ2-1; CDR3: ASSIPTSGVNEQF
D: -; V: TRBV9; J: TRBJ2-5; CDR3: ASSAEGLQGLQETQY
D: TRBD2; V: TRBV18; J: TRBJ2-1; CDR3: ASSPWTSGGAGNNEQF
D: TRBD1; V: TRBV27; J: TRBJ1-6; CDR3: ASSFRDRNSPLH
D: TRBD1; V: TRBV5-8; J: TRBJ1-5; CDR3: ASSSGQGENQPQH
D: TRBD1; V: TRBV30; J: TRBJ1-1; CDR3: AWAGQGVGQAF
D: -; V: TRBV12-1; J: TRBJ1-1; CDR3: ASSFVARGQGFMNTEAF
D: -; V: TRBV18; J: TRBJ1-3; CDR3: ASSPPAGRGNTIY
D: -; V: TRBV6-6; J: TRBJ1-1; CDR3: ASSYGQRVDTEAF
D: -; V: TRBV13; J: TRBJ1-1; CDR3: ASSYGVVRGVNTEAF
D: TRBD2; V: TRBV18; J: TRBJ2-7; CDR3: ASSPGTRTYEQY
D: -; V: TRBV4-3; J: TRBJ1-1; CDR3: ASSQFGDYTEAF
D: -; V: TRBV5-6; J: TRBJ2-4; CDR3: ASSLAPGVKNIQY
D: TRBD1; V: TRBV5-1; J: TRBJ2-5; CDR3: ASSRTGGEQETQY
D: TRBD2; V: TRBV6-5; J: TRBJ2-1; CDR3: ASMVTSGGDNEQF
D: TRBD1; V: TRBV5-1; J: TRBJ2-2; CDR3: ASSLGQGHTGELF
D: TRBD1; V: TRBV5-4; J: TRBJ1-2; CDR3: ASSLGQGDYT
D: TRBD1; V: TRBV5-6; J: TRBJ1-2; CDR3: ASSSITGGARGAG
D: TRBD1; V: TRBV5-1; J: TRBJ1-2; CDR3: ASSRGQLSNYGYT
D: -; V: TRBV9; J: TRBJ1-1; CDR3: ASSVDDSLSAF
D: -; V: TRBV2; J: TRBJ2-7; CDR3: ASSEALRGYEQY
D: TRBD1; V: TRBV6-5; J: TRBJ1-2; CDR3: ASRFGTAGGYT
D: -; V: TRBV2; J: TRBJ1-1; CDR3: ASSETHVSEAF
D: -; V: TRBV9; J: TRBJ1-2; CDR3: ASSVDPGRDYGYT
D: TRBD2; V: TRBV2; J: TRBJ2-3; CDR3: ASSLAGTTDTQY
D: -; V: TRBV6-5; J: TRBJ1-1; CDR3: ASSYSPQGAEAF
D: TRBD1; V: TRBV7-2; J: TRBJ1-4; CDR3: ASSLALRGTGEKLF
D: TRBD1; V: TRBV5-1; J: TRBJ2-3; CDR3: ASSLEGAGADTQY
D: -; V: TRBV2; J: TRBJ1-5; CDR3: ASSEAWGQSQH
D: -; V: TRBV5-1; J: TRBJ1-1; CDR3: ASSLVQGRGTEAF
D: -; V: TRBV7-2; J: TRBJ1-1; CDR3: ASSAKWGGLNTEAF
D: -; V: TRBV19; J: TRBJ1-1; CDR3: ASSMMRGNTEAF
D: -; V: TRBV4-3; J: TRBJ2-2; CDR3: ASSHRGESGELF
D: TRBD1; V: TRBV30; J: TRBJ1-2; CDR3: AWSAAQGAQRGYT
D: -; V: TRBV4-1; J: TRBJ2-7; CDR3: ASSQEHRAYEQY
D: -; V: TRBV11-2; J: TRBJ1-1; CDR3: ASRDRNTEAF
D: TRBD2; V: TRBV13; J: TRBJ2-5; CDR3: ASSFSGGAPETQY